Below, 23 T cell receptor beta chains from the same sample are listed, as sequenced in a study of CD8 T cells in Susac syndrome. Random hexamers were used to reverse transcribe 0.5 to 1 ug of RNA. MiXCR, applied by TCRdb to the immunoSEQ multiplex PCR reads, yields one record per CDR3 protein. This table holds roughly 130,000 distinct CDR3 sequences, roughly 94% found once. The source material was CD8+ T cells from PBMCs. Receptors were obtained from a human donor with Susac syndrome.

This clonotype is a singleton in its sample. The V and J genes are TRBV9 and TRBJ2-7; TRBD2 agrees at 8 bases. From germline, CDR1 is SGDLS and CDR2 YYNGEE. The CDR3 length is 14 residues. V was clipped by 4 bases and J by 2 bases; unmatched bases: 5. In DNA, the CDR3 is TGTGCCAGCAGCCCCGGGGGGGAGCCCTACGAGCAGTACTTC. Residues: CASSPGGEPYEQYF.

CDR3 nucleotides: TGCGCCAGCAGCCAGGTAGCGGGGGTCGGAGAGACCCAGTACTTC. Amino acids: CASSQVAGVGETQYF. The genes are TRBV4-1 and TRBJ2-5; TRBD2 matches at 9 bases. CDR1 is MGHRA and CDR2 is YSYEKL in the germline V gene. The CDR3 is made up of 15 amino acids. V was clipped by 3 bases and J by 4 bases; unmatched bases: 6.

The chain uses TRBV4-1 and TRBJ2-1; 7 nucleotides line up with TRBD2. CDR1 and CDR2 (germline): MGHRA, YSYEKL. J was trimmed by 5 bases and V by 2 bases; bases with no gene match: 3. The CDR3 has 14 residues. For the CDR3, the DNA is TGCGCCAGCAGCCAAAGCGGGACCGACAATGAGCAGTTCTTC. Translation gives CASSQSGTDNEQFF.

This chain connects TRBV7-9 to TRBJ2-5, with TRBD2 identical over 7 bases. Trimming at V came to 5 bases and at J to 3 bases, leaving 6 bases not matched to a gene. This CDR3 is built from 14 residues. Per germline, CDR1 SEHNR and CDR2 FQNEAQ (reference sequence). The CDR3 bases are TGTGCCAGCAGCCCGTGGGCGGGGGAAGAGACCCAGTACTTC. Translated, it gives CASSPWAGEETQYF.

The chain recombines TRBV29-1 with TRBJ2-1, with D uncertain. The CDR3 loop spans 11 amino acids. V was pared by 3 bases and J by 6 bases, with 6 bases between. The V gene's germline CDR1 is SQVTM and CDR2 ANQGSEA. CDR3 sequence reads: CSVDALNEQFF. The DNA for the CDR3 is TGCAGCGTTGACGCGCTCAATGAGCAGTTCTTC.

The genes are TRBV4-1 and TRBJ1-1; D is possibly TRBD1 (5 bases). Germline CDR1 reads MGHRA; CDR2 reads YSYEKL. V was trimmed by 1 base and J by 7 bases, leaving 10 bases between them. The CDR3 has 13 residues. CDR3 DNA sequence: TGCGCCAGCAGCCAAGTAGGGGCAGGTGAAGCTTTCTTT. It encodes CASSQVGAGEAFF.

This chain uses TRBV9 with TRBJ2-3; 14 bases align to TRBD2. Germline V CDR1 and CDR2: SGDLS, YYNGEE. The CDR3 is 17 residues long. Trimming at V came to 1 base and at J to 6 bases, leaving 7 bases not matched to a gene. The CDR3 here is CASSVQTSGGGRDTQYF. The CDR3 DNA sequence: TGTGCCAGCAGCGTACAGACTAGCGGGGGGGGCAGGGATACGCAGTATTTT. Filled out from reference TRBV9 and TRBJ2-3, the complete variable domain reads DSGVTQTPKHLITATGQRVTLRCSPRSGDLSVYWYQQSLDQGLQFLIQYYNGEERAKGNILERFSAQQFPDLHSELNLSSLELGDSALYFCASSVQTSGGGRDTQYFGPGTRLTVL.

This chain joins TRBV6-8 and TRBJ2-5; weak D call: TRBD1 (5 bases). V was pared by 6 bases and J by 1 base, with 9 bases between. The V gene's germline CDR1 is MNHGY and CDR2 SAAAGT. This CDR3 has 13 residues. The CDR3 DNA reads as TGTGCCAGCAGCGGGCAGGGCCAAGAGACCCAGTACTTC. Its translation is CASSGQGQETQYF.

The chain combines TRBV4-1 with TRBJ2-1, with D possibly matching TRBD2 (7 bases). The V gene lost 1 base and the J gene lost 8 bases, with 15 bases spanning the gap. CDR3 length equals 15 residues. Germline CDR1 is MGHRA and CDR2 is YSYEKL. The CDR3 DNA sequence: TGCGCCAGCAGCCAAGGGGCGGGGGCCACCGATGAGCAGTTCTTC. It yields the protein CASSQGAGATDEQFF.

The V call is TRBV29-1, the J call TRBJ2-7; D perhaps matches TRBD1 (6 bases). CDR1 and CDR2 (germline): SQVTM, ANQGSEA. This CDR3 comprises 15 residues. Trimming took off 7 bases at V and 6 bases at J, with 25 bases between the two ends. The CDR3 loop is CSAASRDKSGFEQYF. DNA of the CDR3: TGCAGCGCCGCGTCCCGGGACAAGTCAGGGTTCGAGCAGTACTTC.

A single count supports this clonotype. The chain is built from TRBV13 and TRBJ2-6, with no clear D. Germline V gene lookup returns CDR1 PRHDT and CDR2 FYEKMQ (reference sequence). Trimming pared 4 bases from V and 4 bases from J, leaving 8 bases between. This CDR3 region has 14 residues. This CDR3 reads CASSSNPGANVLTF. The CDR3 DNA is TGTGCCAGCAGCTCAAACCCAGGGGCCAACGTCCTGACTTTC.

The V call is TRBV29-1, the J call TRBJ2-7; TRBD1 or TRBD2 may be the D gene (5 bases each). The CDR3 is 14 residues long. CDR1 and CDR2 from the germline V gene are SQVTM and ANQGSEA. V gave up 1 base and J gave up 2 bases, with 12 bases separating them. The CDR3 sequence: CSVEGGDGTYEQYF. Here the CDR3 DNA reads TGCAGCGTTGAAGGTGGGGACGGAACCTACGAGCAGTACTTC.

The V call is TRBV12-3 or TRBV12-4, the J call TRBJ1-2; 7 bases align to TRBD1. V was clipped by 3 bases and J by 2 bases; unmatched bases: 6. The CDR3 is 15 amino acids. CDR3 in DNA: TGTGCCAGCAGTTTTACAGGGGAGAGAAACTATGGCTACACCTTC. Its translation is CASSFTGERNYGYTF.

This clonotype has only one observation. CDR3 protein: CATSIAQPNTEAFF. The CDR3 region has the DNA TGTGCCACCAGCATCGCGCAGCCGAACACTGAAGCTTTCTTT. This rearrangement joins TRBV15 to TRBJ1-1; D uncertain. This CDR3 has 14 residues. Trimming removed 4 bases from V and 1 base from J, with 10 bases in between. Germline values: CDR1 LNHNV, CDR2 YYDKDF (reference sequence).

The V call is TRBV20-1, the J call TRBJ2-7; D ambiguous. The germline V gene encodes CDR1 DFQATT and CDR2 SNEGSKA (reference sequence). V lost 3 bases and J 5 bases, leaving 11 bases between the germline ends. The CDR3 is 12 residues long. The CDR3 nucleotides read TGCAGTGCTAGGCACAGCCTTCACGAGCAGTACTTC. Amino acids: CSARHSLHEQYF.

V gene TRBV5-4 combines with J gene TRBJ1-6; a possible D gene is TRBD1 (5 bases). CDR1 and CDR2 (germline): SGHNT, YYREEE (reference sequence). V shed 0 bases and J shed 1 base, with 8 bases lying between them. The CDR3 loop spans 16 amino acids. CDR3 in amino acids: CASSLVGASYNSPLHF. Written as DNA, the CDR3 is TGTGCCAGCAGCTTGGTTGGGGCATCCTATAATTCACCCCTCCACTTT.

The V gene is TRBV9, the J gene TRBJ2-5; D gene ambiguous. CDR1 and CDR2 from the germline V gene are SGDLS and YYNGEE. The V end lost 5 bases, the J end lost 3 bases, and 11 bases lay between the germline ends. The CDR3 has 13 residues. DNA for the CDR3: TGTGCCAGCAGTCACCCGCCCAAAGAGACCCAGTACTTC. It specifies CASSHPPKETQYF.

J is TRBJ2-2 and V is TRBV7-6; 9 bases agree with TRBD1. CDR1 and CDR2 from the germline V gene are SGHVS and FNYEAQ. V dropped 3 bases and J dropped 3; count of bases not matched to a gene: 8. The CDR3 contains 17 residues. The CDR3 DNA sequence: TGTGCCAGCAGCTTGAGATGGACAGGGGTGGACACCGGGGAGCTGTTTTTT. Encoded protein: CASSLRWTGVDTGELFF. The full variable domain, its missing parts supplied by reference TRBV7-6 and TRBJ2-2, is GAGVSQSPRYKVTKRGQDVALRCDPISGHVSLYWYRQALGQGPEFLTYFNYEAQQDKSGLPNDRFSAERPEGSISTLTIQRTEQRDSAMYRCASSLRWTGVDTGELFFGEGSRLTVL.

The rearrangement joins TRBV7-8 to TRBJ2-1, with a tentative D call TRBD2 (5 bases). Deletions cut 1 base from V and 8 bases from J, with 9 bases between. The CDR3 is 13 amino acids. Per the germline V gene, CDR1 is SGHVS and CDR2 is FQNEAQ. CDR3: CASSLVTGDEQFF. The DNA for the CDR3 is TGTGCCAGCAGCTTAGTTACCGGGGATGAGCAGTTCTTC.

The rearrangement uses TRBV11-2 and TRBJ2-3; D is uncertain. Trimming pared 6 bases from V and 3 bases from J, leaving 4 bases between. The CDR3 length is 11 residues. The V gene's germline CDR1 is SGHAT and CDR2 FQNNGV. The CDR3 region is CASSWTDTQYF. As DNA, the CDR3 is TGTGCCAGCAGTTGGACAGATACGCAGTATTTT.

CDR3 in amino acids: CSADREGTEAFF. The CDR3 DNA reads TGCAGCGCTGACAGGGAGGGCACTGAAGCTTTCTTT. The chain couples TRBV29-1 to TRBJ1-1; 7 nucleotides match TRBD1. Germline-derived CDR1 and CDR2 are SQVTM and ANQGSEA. There are 12 residues in the CDR3. The V segment lost 7 bases and the J segment 4 bases; nucleotides outside the gene matches: 6.

CDR3 sequence: CAITNREDTQYF. For the CDR3, the DNA is TGTGCCATAACCAACAGGGAGGATACGCAGTATTTT. The chain combines TRBV7-9 with TRBJ2-3; weak D call: TRBD1 (6 bases). Germline V gives CDR1 SEHNR, CDR2 FQNEAQ (reference sequence). The CDR3 contains 12 residues. The ends were cut back, 10 bases at V and 6 bases at J, with 14 bases in the middle. The complete variable domain, with remaining parts taken from reference TRBV7-9 and TRBJ2-3, reads DTGVSQNPRHKITKRGQNVTFRCDPISEHNRLYWYRQTLGQGPEFLTYFQNEAQLEKSRLLSDRFSAERPKGSFSTLEIQRTEQGDSAMYLCAITNREDTQYFGPGTRLTVL.

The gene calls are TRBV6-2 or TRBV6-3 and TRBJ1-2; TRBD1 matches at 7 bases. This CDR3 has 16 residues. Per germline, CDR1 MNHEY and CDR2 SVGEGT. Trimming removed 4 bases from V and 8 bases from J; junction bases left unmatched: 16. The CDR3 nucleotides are TGTGCCAGCAGTTCCGCCTACTCGACAGGGTCTGACGGCTACACCTTC. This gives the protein CASSSAYSTGSDGYTF.